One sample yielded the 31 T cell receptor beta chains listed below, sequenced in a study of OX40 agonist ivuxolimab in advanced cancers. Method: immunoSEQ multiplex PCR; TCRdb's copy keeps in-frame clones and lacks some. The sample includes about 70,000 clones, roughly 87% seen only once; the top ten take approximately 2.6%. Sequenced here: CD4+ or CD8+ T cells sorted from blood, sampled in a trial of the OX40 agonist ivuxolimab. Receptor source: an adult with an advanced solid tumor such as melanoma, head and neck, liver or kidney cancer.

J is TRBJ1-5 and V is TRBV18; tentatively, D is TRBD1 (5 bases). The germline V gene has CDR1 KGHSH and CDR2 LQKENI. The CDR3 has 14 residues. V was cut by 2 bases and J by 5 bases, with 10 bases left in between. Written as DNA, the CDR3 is TGTGCCAGCTCACCAGGGACGACGCATCAGCCCCAGCATTTT. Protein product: CASSPGTTHQPQHF. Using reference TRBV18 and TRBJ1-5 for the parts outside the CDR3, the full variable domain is NAGVMQNPRHLVRRRGQEARLRCSPMKGHSHVYWYRQLPEEGLKFMVYLQKENIIDESGMPKERFSAEFPKEGPSILRIQQVVRGDSAAYFCASSPGTTHQPQHFGDGTRLSIL.

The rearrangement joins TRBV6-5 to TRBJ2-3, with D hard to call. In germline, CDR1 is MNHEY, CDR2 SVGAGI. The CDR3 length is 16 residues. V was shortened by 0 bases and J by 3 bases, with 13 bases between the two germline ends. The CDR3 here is CASSYSFTASTDTQYF. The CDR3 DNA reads TGTGCCAGCAGTTACTCGTTTACGGCTAGTACAGATACGCAGTATTTT.

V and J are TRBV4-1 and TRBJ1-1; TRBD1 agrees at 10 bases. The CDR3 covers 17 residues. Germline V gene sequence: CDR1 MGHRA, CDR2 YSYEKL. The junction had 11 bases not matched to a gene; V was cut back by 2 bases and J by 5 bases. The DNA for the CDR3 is TGCGCCAGCAGCCAAAACCCGGGACAGGGGTCGCCAACTGAAGCTTTCTTT. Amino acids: CASSQNPGQGSPTEAFF.

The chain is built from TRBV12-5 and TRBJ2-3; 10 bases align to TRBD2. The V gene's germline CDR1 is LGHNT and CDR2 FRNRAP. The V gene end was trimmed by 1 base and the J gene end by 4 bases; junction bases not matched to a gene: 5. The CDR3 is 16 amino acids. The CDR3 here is CASGLGLAGEADTQYF. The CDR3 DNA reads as TGTGCTAGTGGTTTGGGTCTAGCGGGGGAAGCAGATACGCAGTATTTT.

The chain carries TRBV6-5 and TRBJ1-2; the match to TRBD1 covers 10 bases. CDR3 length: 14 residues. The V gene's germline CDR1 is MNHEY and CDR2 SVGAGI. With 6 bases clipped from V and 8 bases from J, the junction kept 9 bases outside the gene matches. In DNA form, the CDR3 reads TGTGCCAGCAGCTCCGGGACAGGGGCATGGGGCTACACCTTC. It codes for CASSSGTGAWGYTF.

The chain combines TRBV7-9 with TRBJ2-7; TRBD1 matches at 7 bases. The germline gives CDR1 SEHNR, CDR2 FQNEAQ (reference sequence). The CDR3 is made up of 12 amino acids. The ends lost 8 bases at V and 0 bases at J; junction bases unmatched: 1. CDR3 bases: TGTGCCAGCGGGGACAGCTCCTACGAGCAGTACTTC. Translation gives CASGDSSYEQYF.

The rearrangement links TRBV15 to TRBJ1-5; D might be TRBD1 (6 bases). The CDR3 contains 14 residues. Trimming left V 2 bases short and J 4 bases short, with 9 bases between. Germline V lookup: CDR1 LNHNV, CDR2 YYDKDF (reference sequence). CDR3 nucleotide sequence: TGTGCCACCAGCAGACTTAGGGGGAATCAGCCCCAGCATTTT. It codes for CATSRLRGNQPQHF. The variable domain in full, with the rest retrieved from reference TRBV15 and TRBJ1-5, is DAMVIQNPRYQVTQFGKPVTLSCSQTLNHNVMYWYQQKSSQAPKLLFHYYDKDFNNEADTPDNFQSRRPNTSFCFLDIRSPGLGDTAMYLCATSRLRGNQPQHFGDGTRLSIL.

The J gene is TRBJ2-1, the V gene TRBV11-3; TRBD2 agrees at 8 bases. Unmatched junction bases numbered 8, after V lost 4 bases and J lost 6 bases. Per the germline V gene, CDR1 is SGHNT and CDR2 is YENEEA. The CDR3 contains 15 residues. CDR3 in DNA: TGTGCCAGCAGCTCCGGGGCGCGGGGGGTCAATGAGCAGTTCTTC. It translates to CASSSGARGVNEQFF.

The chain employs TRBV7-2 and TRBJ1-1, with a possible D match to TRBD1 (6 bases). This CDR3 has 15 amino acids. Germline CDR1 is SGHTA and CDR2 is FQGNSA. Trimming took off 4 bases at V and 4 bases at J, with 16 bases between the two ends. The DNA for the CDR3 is TGTGCCAGCAGCTCACAGGGAGGGATGGGCACTGAAGCTTTCTTT. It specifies CASSSQGGMGTEAFF.

In nucleotides, the CDR3 is TGTGCCAGCAGTTTACTGTGGGGCCAAAGCACAGATACGCAGTATTTT. Amino acid sequence: CASSLLWGQSTDTQYF. This chain uses TRBV28 with TRBJ2-3; D is perhaps TRBD1 (5 bases). Trimming stripped 2 bases from V and 0 bases from J, with 12 bases between. Per the germline V gene, CDR1 is MDHEN and CDR2 is SYDVKM. This CDR3 contains 16 residues.

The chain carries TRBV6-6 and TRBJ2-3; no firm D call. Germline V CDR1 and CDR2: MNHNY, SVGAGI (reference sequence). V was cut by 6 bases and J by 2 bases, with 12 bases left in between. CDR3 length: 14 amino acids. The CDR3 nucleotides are TGTGCCAGCAGAGAGGTTGGGGTCACAGATACGCAGTATTTT. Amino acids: CASREVGVTDTQYF.

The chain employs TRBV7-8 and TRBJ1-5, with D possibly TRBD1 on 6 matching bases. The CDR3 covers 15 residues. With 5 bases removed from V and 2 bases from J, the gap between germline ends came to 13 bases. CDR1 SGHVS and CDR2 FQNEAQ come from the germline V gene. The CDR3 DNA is TGTGCCAGCAGCAAACAAACAGGGCGCAATCAGCCCCAGCATTTT. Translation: CASSKQTGRNQPQHF.

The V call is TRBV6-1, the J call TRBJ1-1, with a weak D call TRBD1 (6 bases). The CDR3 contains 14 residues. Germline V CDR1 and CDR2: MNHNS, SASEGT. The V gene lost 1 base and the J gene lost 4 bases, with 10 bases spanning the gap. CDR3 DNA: TGTGCCAGCAGTGAAGGCTGGGGGCTCACTGAAGCTTTCTTT. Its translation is CASSEGWGLTEAFF.

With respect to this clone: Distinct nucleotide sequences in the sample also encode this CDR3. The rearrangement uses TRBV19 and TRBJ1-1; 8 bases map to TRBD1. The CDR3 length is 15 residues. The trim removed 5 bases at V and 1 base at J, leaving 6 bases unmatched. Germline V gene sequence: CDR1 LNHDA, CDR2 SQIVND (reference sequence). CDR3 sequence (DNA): TGTGCCAGTAGTCCACCCGACAGGGGGAACACTGAAGCTTTCTTT. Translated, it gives CASSPPDRGNTEAFF. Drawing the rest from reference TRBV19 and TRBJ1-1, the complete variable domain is DGGITQSPKYLFRKEGQNVTLSCEQNLNHDAMYWYRQDPGQGLRLIYYSQIVNDFQKGDIAEGYSVSREKKESFPLTVTSAQKNPTAFYLCASSPPDRGNTEAFFGQGTRLTVV.

The CDR3 protein is CASSGKGLATYNEQFF. For the CDR3, the DNA is TGTGCCAGCTCAGGAAAGGGACTTGCCACCTACAATGAGCAGTTCTTC. The chain uses TRBV18 and TRBJ2-1, with D possibly being TRBD2 (6 bases). Trimming pared 5 bases from V and 2 bases from J, leaving 16 bases between. This CDR3 is 16 amino acids long. Per germline, CDR1 KGHSH and CDR2 LQKENI. Using reference TRBV18 and TRBJ2-1 for the parts outside the CDR3, the full variable domain is NAGVMQNPRHLVRRRGQEARLRCSPMKGHSHVYWYRQLPEEGLKFMVYLQKENIIDESGMPKERFSAEFPKEGPSILRIQQVVRGDSAAYFCASSGKGLATYNEQFFGPGTRLTVL.

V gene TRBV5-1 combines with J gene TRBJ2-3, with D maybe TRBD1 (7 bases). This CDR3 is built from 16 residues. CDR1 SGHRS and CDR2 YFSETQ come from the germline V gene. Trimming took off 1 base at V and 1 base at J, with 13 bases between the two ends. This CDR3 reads CASSLNGRGGTDTQYF. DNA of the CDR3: TGCGCCAGCAGCTTGAACGGCAGGGGGGGCACAGATACGCAGTATTTT.

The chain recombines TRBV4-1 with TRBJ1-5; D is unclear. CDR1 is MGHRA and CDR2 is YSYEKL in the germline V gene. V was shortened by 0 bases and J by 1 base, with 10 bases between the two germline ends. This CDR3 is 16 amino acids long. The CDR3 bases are TGCGCCAGCAGCCAAGATAGATTTTCCAGCAATCAGCCCCAGCATTTT. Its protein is CASSQDRFSSNQPQHF.

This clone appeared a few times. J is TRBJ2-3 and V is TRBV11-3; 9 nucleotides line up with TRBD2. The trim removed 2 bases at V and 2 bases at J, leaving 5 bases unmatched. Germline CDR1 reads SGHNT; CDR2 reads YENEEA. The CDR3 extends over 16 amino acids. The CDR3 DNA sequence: TGTGCCAGCAGCTTAAGTCGCGGGGGGGCCACAGATACGCAGTATTTT. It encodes CASSLSRGGATDTQYF.

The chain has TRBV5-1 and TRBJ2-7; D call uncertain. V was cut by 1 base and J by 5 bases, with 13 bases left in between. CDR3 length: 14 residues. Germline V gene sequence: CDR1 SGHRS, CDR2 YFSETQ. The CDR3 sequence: CASSLSDPTDEQYF. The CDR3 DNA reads TGCGCCAGCAGCTTGTCGGACCCTACGGACGAGCAGTACTTC.

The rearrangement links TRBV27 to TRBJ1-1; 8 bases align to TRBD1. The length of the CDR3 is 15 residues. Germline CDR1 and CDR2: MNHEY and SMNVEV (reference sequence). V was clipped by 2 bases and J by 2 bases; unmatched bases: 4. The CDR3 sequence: CASSLRGQGNTEAFF. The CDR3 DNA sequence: TGTGCCAGCAGTTTACGCGGACAGGGAAACACTGAAGCTTTCTTT.

The CDR3 here is CASSSDRDQPQHF. In DNA, the CDR3 is TGTGCCAGCAGCTCAGACAGGGATCAGCCCCAGCATTTT. The chain recombines TRBV11-2 with TRBJ1-5; 7 bases are a match to TRBD1. The CDR3 covers 13 residues. Germline assignment: CDR1 SGHAT and CDR2 FQNNGV. Trimming cost V 4 bases and J 5 bases; bases outside gene matches: 2.

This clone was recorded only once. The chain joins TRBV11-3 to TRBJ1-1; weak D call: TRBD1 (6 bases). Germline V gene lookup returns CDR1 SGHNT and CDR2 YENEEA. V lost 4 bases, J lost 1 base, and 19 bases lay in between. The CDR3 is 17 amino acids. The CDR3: CASSSRPLGGANTEAFF. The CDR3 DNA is TGTGCCAGCAGCTCCCGACCCCTCGGGGGGGCGAACACTGAAGCTTTCTTT.

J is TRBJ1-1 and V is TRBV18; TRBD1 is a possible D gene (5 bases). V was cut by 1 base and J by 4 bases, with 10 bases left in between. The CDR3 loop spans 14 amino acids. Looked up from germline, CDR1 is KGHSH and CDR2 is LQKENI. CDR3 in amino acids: CASSPLRGSTEAFF. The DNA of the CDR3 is TGTGCCAGCTCACCACTTCGGGGGAGCACTGAAGCTTTCTTT.

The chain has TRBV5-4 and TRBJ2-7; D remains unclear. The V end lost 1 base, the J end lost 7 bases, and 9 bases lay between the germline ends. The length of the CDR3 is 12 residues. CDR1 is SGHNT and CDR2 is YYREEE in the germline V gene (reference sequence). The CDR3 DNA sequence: TGTGCCAGCAGCTTGTACACCTTGGAGCAGTACTTC. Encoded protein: CASSLYTLEQYF.

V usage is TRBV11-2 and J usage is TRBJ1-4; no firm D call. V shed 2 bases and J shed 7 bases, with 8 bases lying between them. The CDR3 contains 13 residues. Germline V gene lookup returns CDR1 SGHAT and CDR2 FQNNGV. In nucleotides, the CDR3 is TGTGCCAGCAGCTTACGAGTCGGTGAAAAACTGTTTTTT. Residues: CASSLRVGEKLFF.

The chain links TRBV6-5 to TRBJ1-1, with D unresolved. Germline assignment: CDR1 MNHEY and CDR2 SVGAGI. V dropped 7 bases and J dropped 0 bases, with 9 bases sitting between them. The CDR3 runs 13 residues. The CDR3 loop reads CASTGGLNTEAFF. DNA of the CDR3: TGTGCCAGCACGGGCGGTTTGAACACTGAAGCTTTCTTT.

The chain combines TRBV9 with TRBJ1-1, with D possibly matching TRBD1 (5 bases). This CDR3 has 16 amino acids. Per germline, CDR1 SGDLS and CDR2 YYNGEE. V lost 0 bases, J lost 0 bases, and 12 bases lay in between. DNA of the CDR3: TGTGCCAGCAGCGTAGCGGGGGGTGCCATGAACACTGAAGCTTTCTTT. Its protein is CASSVAGGAMNTEAFF.

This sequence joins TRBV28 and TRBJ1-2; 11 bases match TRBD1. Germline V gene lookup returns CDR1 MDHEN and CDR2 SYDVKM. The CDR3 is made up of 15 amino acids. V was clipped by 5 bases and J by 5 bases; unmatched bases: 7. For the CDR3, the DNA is TGTGCCAGCAGTCCAGGACAGGGGGCGATATATGGCTACACCTTC. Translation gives CASSPGQGAIYGYTF.

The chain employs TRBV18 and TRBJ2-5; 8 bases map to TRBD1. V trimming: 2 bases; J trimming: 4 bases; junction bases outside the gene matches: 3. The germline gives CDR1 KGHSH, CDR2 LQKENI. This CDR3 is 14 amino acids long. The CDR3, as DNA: TGTGCCAGCTCACCAGGACAGGGTGGAGAGACCCAGTACTTC. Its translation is CASSPGQGGETQYF.

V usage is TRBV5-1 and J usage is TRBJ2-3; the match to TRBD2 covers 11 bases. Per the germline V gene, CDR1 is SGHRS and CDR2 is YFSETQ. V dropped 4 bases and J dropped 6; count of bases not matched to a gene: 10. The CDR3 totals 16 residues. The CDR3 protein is CASSPMTSGVRDTQYF. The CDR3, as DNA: TGCGCCAGCAGCCCTATGACTAGCGGGGTACGGGATACGCAGTATTTT. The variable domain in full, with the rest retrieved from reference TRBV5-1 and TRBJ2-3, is KAGVTQTPRYLIKTRGQQVTLSCSPISGHRSVSWYQQTPGQGLQFLFEYFSETQRNKGNFPGRFSGRQFSNSRSEMNVSTLELGDSALYLCASSPMTSGVRDTQYFGPGTRLTVL.

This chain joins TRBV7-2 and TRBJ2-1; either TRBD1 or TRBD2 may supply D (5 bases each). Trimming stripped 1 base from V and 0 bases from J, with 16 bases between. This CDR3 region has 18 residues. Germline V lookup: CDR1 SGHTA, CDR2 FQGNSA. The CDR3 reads CASSLGRLGTNSYNEQFF. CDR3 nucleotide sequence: TGTGCCAGCAGCTTAGGGAGGTTGGGGACCAACTCCTACAATGAGCAGTTCTTC.